Below are 14 T cell receptor beta chains sequenced from a single sample in a study of response to subunit inactivated influenza vaccine. Each CDR3 protein gets one entry after TCRdb re-called the RT-PCR reads with MiXCR. There are approximately 530,000 distinct CDR3 sequences in the sample; approximately 7.2% occur only once, and roughly 14% lies in the top ten. This material consisted of PBMCs from blood, taken around 2 years after vaccination. The receptors originated from a man between 50 and 75 years old who received an inactivated influenza vaccine.

The table lists this clonotype with a few counts. The rearrangement links TRBV7-8 to TRBJ2-5, with a weak D call TRBD1 (6 bases). The V end lost 4 bases, the J end lost 4 bases, and 13 bases lay between the germline ends. The germline CDR1 and CDR2 sequences are SGHVS and FQNEAQ. This CDR3 region has 14 residues. CDR3: CASSSWDIPETQYF. The CDR3 DNA sequence: TGTGCCAGCAGCTCCTGGGACATCCCAGAGACCCAGTACTTC.

V is TRBV20-1 and J is TRBJ2-7; TRBD2 matches 11 bases. V shed 3 bases and J 3 bases; nucleotides not matched to a gene: 4. Germline V gene data show CDR1 as DFQATT and CDR2 as SNEGSKA (reference sequence). The CDR3 is 14 residues long. CDR3: CSASLAGGNYEQYF. As DNA, the CDR3 is TGCAGTGCTAGCTTAGCGGGGGGGAACTACGAGCAGTACTTC.

This clonotype occurred a few times. The CDR3 reads CASSFSANSPLHF. The CDR3 nucleotides read TGTGCCAGCAGTTTTAGTGCTAATTCACCCCTCCACTTT. The chain couples TRBV12-3 or TRBV12-4 to TRBJ1-6; D is undetermined. Trimming stripped 3 bases from V and 6 bases from J, with 6 bases between. The CDR3 extends over 13 amino acids.

This chain connects TRBV6-5 to TRBJ2-7; D unclear. Per the germline V gene, CDR1 is MNHEY and CDR2 is SVGAGI. V lost 0 bases and J 6 bases, leaving 12 bases between the germline ends. This CDR3 contains 14 residues. In DNA form, the CDR3 reads TGTGCCAGCAGTTACTCGAATTTCCACGGCGAGCAGTACTTC. Translation: CASSYSNFHGEQYF.

V usage is TRBV9 and J usage is TRBJ2-1; D is unresolved. The V gene's germline CDR1 is SGDLS and CDR2 YYNGEE. The length of the CDR3 is 15 residues. V lost 0 bases to trimming and J lost 5 bases, with 12 bases between them. DNA for the CDR3: TGTGCCAGCAGCGTAGAGGTAGCTCCCCACAATGAGCAGTTCTTC. It is translated as CASSVEVAPHNEQFF.

This chain joins TRBV10-3 and TRBJ2-7; possible D gene TRBD2, 6 bases. The germline CDR1 and CDR2 sequences are ENHRY and SYGVKD. This CDR3 has 14 amino acids. The V and J ends lost 1 base and 2 bases respectively, with 9 bases between them. CDR3 amino acids: CAISELQRAYEQYF. Written as DNA, the CDR3 is TGTGCCATCAGTGAGTTGCAGCGGGCCTACGAGCAGTACTTC.

This chain connects TRBV29-1 to TRBJ2-7; 9 positions agree with TRBD2. The CDR3 has 13 amino acids. Germline V gene sequence: CDR1 SQVTM, CDR2 ANQGSEA. The V gene end was trimmed by 6 bases and the J gene end by 1 base; junction bases not matched to a gene: 4. CDR3 residues: CSVATSGSYEQYF. The CDR3 DNA is TGCAGCGTCGCGACTAGCGGTTCCTACGAGCAGTACTTC.

This clonotype was counted ten times or more. The V gene is TRBV25-1, the J gene TRBJ2-7; D may be TRBD1 (6 bases). The CDR3 has 14 residues. The ends were cut back, 5 bases at V and 0 bases at J, with 11 bases in the middle. Per germline, CDR1 MGHDK and CDR2 SYGVNS. CDR3 amino acids: CASSPVGASYEQYF. The DNA of the CDR3 is TGTGCCAGCAGTCCAGTGGGGGCCTCCTACGAGCAGTACTTC.

The chain is built from TRBV5-1 and TRBJ2-6; a weak D match, TRBD1 (6 bases). Germline loops: CDR1 SGHRS, CDR2 YFSETQ. The CDR3 is 15 amino acids. V was shortened by 3 bases and J by 2 bases, with 9 bases between the two germline ends. The CDR3 reads CASSSQGAGANVLTF. CDR3 coding DNA: TGCGCCAGCAGCTCACAGGGTGCTGGGGCCAACGTCCTGACTTTC. The full variable domain, completed using reference TRBV5-1 and TRBJ2-6, is KAGVTQTPRYLIKTRGQQVTLSCSPISGHRSVSWYQQTPGQGLQFLFEYFSETQRNKGNFPGRFSGRQFSNSRSEMNVSTLELGDSALYLCASSSQGAGANVLTFGAGSRLTVL.

The sample holds a few counts of this clonotype. The chain links TRBV5-6 to TRBJ2-3; 9 nucleotides align to TRBD1. The trim removed 4 bases at V and 3 bases at J, leaving 6 bases unmatched. Per germline, CDR1 SGHDT and CDR2 YYEEEE. The CDR3 extends over 15 amino acids. This CDR3 is CASSQIDRGTDTQYF. The CDR3 coding sequence is TGTGCCAGCAGCCAAATTGACAGGGGGACAGATACGCAGTATTTT.

This clonotype has ten or more counts. The chain has TRBV20-1 and TRBJ1-1, with 10 bases matching TRBD1. The V and J ends lost 4 bases and 2 bases, in that order; junction bases with no gene match: 10. In germline, CDR1 is DFQATT, CDR2 SNEGSKA (reference sequence). The CDR3 spans 16 residues. CDR3 sequence (DNA): TGCAGTGCTACAACCCGGGACAGGGGTATCAACACTGAAGCTTTCTTT. Encoded protein: CSATTRDRGINTEAFF.

This clonotype came up many times. The J gene is TRBJ2-3, the V gene TRBV20-1; 8 bases fit TRBD1. From germline, CDR1 is DFQATT and CDR2 SNEGSKA (reference sequence). The CDR3 loop spans 15 amino acids. Unmatched junction bases numbered 7, after V lost 5 bases and J lost 0 bases. The CDR3 protein is CSADARDRSTDTQYF. DNA of the CDR3: TGCAGTGCTGACGCCAGGGACAGGAGCACAGATACGCAGTATTTT.

This clonotype was counted ten times or more. This chain joins TRBV10-3 and TRBJ1-5; D may be TRBD1 (5 bases). Deletions cut 6 bases from V and 1 base from J, with 13 bases between. CDR3 length equals 15 residues. Germline CDR1 reads ENHRY; CDR2 reads SYGVKD. In DNA form, the CDR3 reads TGTGCCATCAGGGCAGGGTTGGAGAGCAATCAGCCCCAGCATTTT. Its translation is CAIRAGLESNQPQHF.

This chain connects TRBV9 to TRBJ2-1; 11 bases line up with TRBD2. The CDR3 has 16 amino acids. CDR1 SGDLS and CDR2 YYNGEE come from the germline V gene. J was trimmed by 8 bases and V by 2 bases; bases with no gene match: 9. The CDR3 DNA reads as TGTGCCAGCAGCGTTACTAGCGGGAGAGCTTTCGATGAGCAGTTCTTC. It yields the protein CASSVTSGRAFDEQFF.